A single sample is the source of the 8 T cell receptor beta chains below, sequenced in a study of T cells after yellow fever vaccination. TCRdb reprocessed the 5' RACE reads via MiXCR and lists one record per CDR3 protein. The table lists some 420,000 distinct CDR3 sequences, under 20% of them singletons, with 15% to 20% in the top ten. The specimen comprised PBMCs, sampled before the yellow fever booster vaccination. Every receptor here comes from a man aged 18 to 30 who received the YFV17D yellow fever vaccine.

There are a few counts of this clonotype. This sequence joins TRBV20-1 and TRBJ1-2; D unresolved. The CDR3 is made up of 14 amino acids. Trimming removed 4 bases from V and 8 bases from J, with 20 bases in between. Germline CDR1 reads DFQATT; CDR2 reads SNEGSKA (reference sequence). CDR3 in DNA: TGCAGTGCTAAGGCTCTATACGGTGCCACAGGCTACACCTTC. As protein: CSAKALYGATGYTF.

The chain employs TRBV28 and TRBJ1-2, with a tentative D call TRBD1 (5 bases). Germline loops: CDR1 MDHEN, CDR2 SYDVKM. This CDR3 comprises 15 residues. V lost 10 bases and J 0 bases, leaving 18 bases between the germline ends. The CDR3 loop reads CATPGEGPANYGYTF. CDR3 in DNA: TGTGCCACCCCAGGAGAGGGGCCCGCTAACTATGGCTACACCTTC.

This chain joins TRBV29-1 and TRBJ2-3; D is possibly TRBD1 (6 bases). The V gene's germline CDR1 is SQVTM and CDR2 ANQGSEA. The CDR3 has 14 amino acids. Trimming shortened V by 3 bases and J by 7 bases, and 17 bases separated the two germline ends. CDR3: CSVERAGVVYTQYF. The CDR3 nucleotides read TGCAGCGTTGAGCGGGCAGGGGTTGTATATACGCAGTATTTT.

The genes are TRBV7-9 and TRBJ2-7; the D is unclear. Germline V gene sequence: CDR1 SEHNR, CDR2 FQNEAQ (reference sequence). Trimming pared 1 base from V and 2 bases from J, leaving 18 bases between. There are 17 residues in the CDR3. The CDR3 spells CASSLGASQNYPYEQYV. As DNA, the CDR3 is TGTGCCAGCAGCTTAGGGGCGTCGCAGAACTACCCCTACGAGCAGTACGTC.

The chain uses TRBV29-1 and TRBJ1-1; D might be TRBD1 (6 bases). The CDR3 spans 13 residues. V was shortened by 4 bases and J by 6 bases, with 15 bases between the two germline ends. The V gene's germline CDR1 is SQVTM and CDR2 ANQGSEA. CDR3 coding DNA: TGCAGCGTTGGGGGGGCCCTGAGGGCTGAAGCTTTCTTT. It is translated as CSVGGALRAEAFF. Using reference TRBV29-1 and TRBJ1-1 for the parts outside the CDR3, the full variable domain is SAVISQKPSRDICQRGTSLTIQCQVDSQVTMMFWYRQQPGQSLTLIATANQGSEATYESGFVIDKFPISRPNLTFSTLTVSNMSPEDSSIYLCSVGGALRAEAFFGQGTRLTVV.

A few counts support this clonotype. The V call is TRBV12-3 or TRBV12-4, the J call TRBJ1-2, with D maybe TRBD1 (5 bases). There are 13 residues in the CDR3. V lost 4 bases and J 7 bases, leaving 13 bases between the germline ends. The DNA of the CDR3 is TGTGCCAGCAGTTCTTGGGGGACCTTTGGCTACACCTTC. Amino acids: CASSSWGTFGYTF.

For the CDR3, the DNA is TGTGCCAGCAGCCCCAGGGCCAGCGGGGGGGCGAACACCGGGGAGCTGTTTTTT. It specifies CASSPRASGGANTGELFF. The V gene is TRBV7-2, the J gene TRBJ2-2, with 10 bases identical to TRBD2. CDR3 length: 18 residues. The germline CDR1 and CDR2 sequences are SGHTA and FQGNSA. V lost 5 bases, J lost 0 bases, and 9 bases stayed unmatched.

The chain has TRBV5-1 and TRBJ2-7; D not certain. Trimming pared 4 bases from V and 0 bases from J, leaving 11 bases between. CDR3 length equals 14 residues. Germline lookup yields CDR1 SGHRS and CDR2 YFSETQ. Written as DNA, the CDR3 is TGCGCCAGCAGCGATTCAGGAATCTCCTACGAGCAGTACTTC. This translates into CASSDSGISYEQYF.